Following are 19 T cell receptor beta chains from one sample sequenced in a study of cytomegalovirus exposure and HLA in healthy donors. The PCR was carried out with 60 Vbeta primers and 13 Jbeta primers. The table came from immunoSEQ multiplex PCR; TCRdb's copy has only in-frame clones and leaves some out. The data show approximately 150,000 clones, approximately 82% seen once. The sample comprised PBMCs. These receptor sequences come from a male donor in good health and CMV-seronegative.

The chain is built from TRBV4-3 and TRBJ2-7, with 7 bases that match TRBD1. CDR3 length equals 14 residues. Germline loops: CDR1 LGHNA, CDR2 YSLEER. Germline trimming cut 4 bases from V and 10 bases from J; bases unmatched to any gene: 13. DNA for the CDR3: TGCGCCAGCAGCCGCCGGGACAGCTCACGCCTACAGTACTTC. It translates to CASSRRDSSRLQYF.

The rearrangement joins TRBV4-2 to TRBJ2-2; maybe TRBD2 (6 bases). Germline V gene lookup returns CDR1 LGHNA and CDR2 YNFKEQ. The CDR3 has 17 residues. V was trimmed by 1 base and J by 2 bases, leaving 14 bases between them. The CDR3 here is CASSQGADYPNTGELFF. The DNA for the CDR3 is TGTGCCAGCAGCCAAGGGGCGGACTACCCTAACACCGGGGAGCTGTTTTTT.

This chain links TRBV10-2 with TRBJ2-1, with TRBD1 matching over 9 bases. This CDR3 is 15 amino acids long. From germline, CDR1 is WSHSY and CDR2 SAAADI. Germline trimming cut 4 bases from V and 8 bases from J; bases unmatched to any gene: 9. The CDR3 nucleotides read TGCGCCAGCAGTGTCCCCGGGACAGGGATCTATGAGCAGTTCTTC. It is translated as CASSVPGTGIYEQFF.

The gene calls are TRBV7-9 and TRBJ1-2; D may be TRBD1 (5 bases). CDR1 is SEHNR, CDR2 FQNEAQ, per germline (reference sequence). Trimming removed 5 bases at V and 4 bases at J, with 17 bases between. The CDR3 loop spans 15 amino acids. CDR3 sequence reads: CASSPGTLEIYGYTF. DNA of the CDR3: TGTGCCAGCAGCCCCGGGACTCTTGAGATCTATGGCTACACCTTC.

This sequence joins TRBV27 and TRBJ2-5, with TRBD2 identical over 10 bases. CDR3 length: 14 residues. CDR1 and CDR2 from the germline V gene are MNHEY and SMNVEV (reference sequence). V was pared by 6 bases and J by 5 bases, with 6 bases of the junction left unmatched. This CDR3 is CASRAAGGYETQYF. CDR3 sequence (DNA): TGTGCCAGCAGGGCAGCGGGAGGGTATGAGACCCAGTACTTC.

The CDR3 protein is CASSQTTGNSYEQYF. As DNA, the CDR3 is TGCGCCAGCAGCCAAACGACAGGGAATAGCTACGAGCAGTACTTC. This chain joins TRBV4-3 and TRBJ2-7, with 7 positions matching TRBD1. This CDR3 has 15 amino acids. V was clipped by 2 bases and J by 3 bases; unmatched bases: 7. Germline lookup yields CDR1 LGHNA and CDR2 YSLEER.

This chain connects TRBV7-2 to TRBJ2-1; tentative D call: TRBD2 (5 bases). Germline assignment: CDR1 SGHTA and CDR2 FQGNSA. The CDR3 is made up of 13 amino acids. V dropped 1 base and J dropped 6 bases, with 7 bases sitting between them. CDR3 DNA: TGTGCCAGCAGCTTAGAAGGGAGCAATGAGCAGTTCTTC. This translates into CASSLEGSNEQFF.

The rearrangement joins TRBV19 to TRBJ2-7; a weak D match, TRBD2 (6 bases). The CDR3 has 14 residues. CDR1 is LNHDA and CDR2 is SQIVND in the germline V gene (reference sequence). V was clipped by 2 bases and J by 3 bases, with 11 bases between them. CDR3 nucleotide sequence: TGTGCCAGTAGTATACGCGGGGCCCTCTACGAGCAGTACTTC. Protein product: CASSIRGALYEQYF.

This sequence joins TRBV5-1 and TRBJ2-7; 9 nucleotides line up with TRBD2. The CDR3 sequence is 14 residues long. V trimming: 4 bases; J trimming: 5 bases; junction bases outside the gene matches: 7. Germline assignment: CDR1 SGHRS and CDR2 YFSETQ. The DNA of the CDR3 is TGCGCCAGCAGCCCCGGCGGGAGGGAAGACGAGCAGTACTTC. It specifies CASSPGGREDEQYF.

This chain joins TRBV4-3 and TRBJ2-7; a possible D gene is TRBD2 (5 bases). Trimming took off 0 bases at V and 3 bases at J, with 12 bases between the two ends. Looked up from germline, CDR1 is LGHNA and CDR2 is YSLEER. This CDR3 has 15 amino acids. The CDR3 here is CASSQDASRNYEQYF. The CDR3 DNA reads as TGCGCCAGCAGCCAAGATGCTAGCAGAAACTACGAGCAGTACTTC.

This chain connects TRBV7-8 to TRBJ2-1; a weak D match, TRBD2 (6 bases). Germline CDR1 is SGHVS and CDR2 is FQNEAQ. The V end was cut by 3 bases, the J end by 2 bases, with 17 bases between. The CDR3 contains 17 residues. The CDR3 nucleotides are TGTGCCAGCAGCTTTGCCGGGACTCACCCGGCCTACAATGAGCAGTTCTTC. Amino acid sequence: CASSFAGTHPAYNEQFF.

V usage is TRBV2 and J usage is TRBJ1-6; the match to TRBD1 covers 7 bases. V shed 7 bases, J shed 18 bases, and the junction held 15 bases outside the gene matches. This CDR3 has 13 residues. CDR1 is SNHLY and CDR2 is FYNNEI in the germline V gene. CDR3 loop: CASKRTGLSPNHF. CDR3 nucleotides: TGTGCCAGCAAGAGGACAGGATTAAGCCCCAACCACTTT.

V is TRBV27 and J is TRBJ2-7, with 7 bases lining up with TRBD1. J lost 11 bases, V lost 4 bases, and 8 bases had no gene match. This CDR3 comprises 12 residues. Germline V gene sequence: CDR1 MNHEY, CDR2 SMNVEV (reference sequence). This CDR3 is CASSSRSGTEYF. The CDR3 nucleotides read TGTGCCAGCAGTTCCAGATCCGGGACAGAGTACTTC.

This sequence joins TRBV20-1 and TRBJ1-5, with D unresolved. Germline V gene data show CDR1 as DFQATT and CDR2 as SNEGSKA (reference sequence). The CDR3 runs 11 residues. The ends were cut back, 3 bases at V and 7 bases at J, with 7 bases in the middle. CDR3 amino acids: CSASSGQPQHF. In nucleotides, the CDR3 is TGCAGTGCTAGCTCGGGGCAGCCCCAGCATTTT.

The V gene is TRBV11-2, the J gene TRBJ2-7, with D perhaps matching TRBD2 (6 bases). V lost 1 base to trimming and J lost 2 bases, with 12 bases between them. The CDR3 covers 15 residues. Germline CDR1 and CDR2: SGHAT and FQNNGV. CDR3 region: CASSLGSGSPYEQYF. The DNA of the CDR3 is TGTGCCAGCAGCTTAGGTAGCGGTTCCCCCTACGAGCAGTACTTC.

This chain joins TRBV5-1 and TRBJ2-7; 9 positions match TRBD1. This CDR3 comprises 15 residues. With 3 bases clipped from V and 6 bases from J, the junction kept 10 bases outside the gene matches. Looked up from germline, CDR1 is SGHRS and CDR2 is YFSETQ. CDR3 in amino acids: CASSWTGASTAEQYF. The CDR3 region has the DNA TGCGCCAGCAGCTGGACAGGGGCCTCAACGGCCGAGCAGTACTTC.

The V and J genes are TRBV9 and TRBJ2-4, with a weak D call TRBD2 (6 bases). Looked up from germline, CDR1 is SGDLS and CDR2 is YYNGEE. This CDR3 spans 13 amino acids. V lost 3 bases and J lost 8, with 12 bases in between. The CDR3 nucleotides are TGTGCCAGCAGCGGTGGAGGGTTTGACATTCAGTACTTC. Protein: CASSGGGFDIQYF.

This chain uses TRBV6-5 with TRBJ1-4, with 10 bases that match TRBD1. Germline CDR1 and CDR2: MNHEY and SVGAGI. CDR3 size: 15 residues. V was pared by 6 bases and J by 5 bases, with 6 bases of the junction left unmatched. CDR3 region: CASRPPGQGNEKLFF. The CDR3 region has the DNA TGTGCCAGCAGACCACCGGGACAGGGGAATGAAAAACTGTTTTTT.

The rearrangement links TRBV14 to TRBJ2-3; 10 nucleotides agree with TRBD2. The V segment lost 1 base and the J segment 5 bases; nucleotides outside the gene matches: 12. The CDR3 has 18 residues. Germline values: CDR1 SGHDN, CDR2 FVKESK. CDR3 region: CASSQGKVAGGPGDTQYF. CDR3 coding DNA: TGTGCCAGCAGCCAAGGGAAAGTAGCGGGGGGCCCGGGAGATACGCAGTATTTT. The full variable domain, with the rest looked up from reference TRBV14 and TRBJ2-3, is EAGVTQFPSHSVIEKGQTVTLRCDPISGHDNLYWYRRVMGKEIKFLLHFVKESKQDESGMPNNRFLAERTGGTYSTLKVQPAELEDSGVYFCASSQGKVAGGPGDTQYFGPGTRLTVL.